This T cell receptor (beta chain) was sequenced for a study of cytomegalovirus exposure and HLA in healthy donors. 60 Vbeta and 13 Jbeta primers were used in PCR. The data were produced by immunoSEQ multiplex PCR, yet TCRdb's version contains in-frame clones alone and is incomplete. The sample consists of 140,000 or so clones, 78% of them appearing once. Germline V gene lookup returns CDR1 SGHKS and CDR2 YYEKEE (reference sequence). V shed 7 bases and J shed 8 bases, with 12 bases lying between them. The CDR3 is made up of 11 amino acids. The sample holds a few counts of this clone. The specimen sequenced was PBMCs. The sequence came from a female donor in good health and CMV-seronegative. The rearrangement uses TRBV5-5 and TRBJ1-1; tentatively, D is TRBD1 (6 bases). CDR3 protein: CASLGGTEAFF. For the CDR3, the DNA is TGTGCCAGCCTGGGGGGGACAGAAGCTTTCTTT.